This TCR beta chain was observed in a study of T-cell memory formation after mild COVID-19 (dated by TCRdb to the early 2020s). Study-level background: TCR sequence clusters from the two donors were largely donor specific. Two young, previously healthy adult volunteers made up the cohort, one male and one female. In a couple of donors, T-cell clones that expanded and contracted after mild COVID-19 were followed by sequencing TCRalpha and TCRbeta repertoires longitudinally.

Sequenced using an Illumina NovaSeq 6000. TCRalpha and TCRbeta cDNA libraries were built by 5'RACE with constant-segment primers, adding sample barcodes and unique molecular identifiers. RNA was extracted from every sample with Trizol reagent. The libraries were amplified in two PCR steps, and the second step added a second sample barcode and Illumina TruSeq adapters. Libraries were sequenced on an Illumina NovaSeq with 2 x 150 bp paired-end reads. Per the original workflow: Demultiplexing of reads and collapsing into UMI-guided consensus sequences were performed with migec v1.2.7. Using mixcr v2.1.11, UMI consensuses were aligned to TRA and TRB V and J templates and then assembled into clonotypes. A clonotype was counted as expanded or contracted only when both edgeR and NoisET called the clonotype significant, with the noise models trained on biological replicates. edgeR calls used a false discovery rate-adjusted p below 0.01 and a log2 fold-change threshold of 1. PCA with hierarchical clustering of max-normalized trajectories of the 1000 most abundant clonotypes was used as exploratory dynamics analysis. Separately sequenced CD4+ and CD8+ repertoires were used to assign the CD4 or CD8 phenotype of responding clones. TCRdb passed the public sequencing reads through fastp at Q25 and MiXCR, retaining productive beta sequences. Every distinct CDR3 protein forms one entry, paired with its most common genes and DNA. What appears here as the V and J calls and clone size reflects TCRdb's work, not the paper's. The sample includes 350,000 to 500,000 distinct CDR3 sequences, with roughly 18% observed a single time. The ten largest clones capture around a fifth of the sample.

Ficoll-Paque density gradient centrifugation was used to isolate PBMCs. A few counts support this clonotype. Which antigen it targets is not known. No much larger clone is present one base from it, and per-base qualities are unavailable. Overall study outcomes, separate from this receptor: SARS-CoV-2 specificity of the second-wave clones peaking on day 37 was not confirmed. Contracting CD4+ clones were found mainly in CM and EM memory subsets, while CD8+ clones were enriched in EMRA. Clones that contracted from day 15 to 85 showed balanced CD4/CD8 phenotypes, whereas a second wave of clones that expanded from day 15 to 37 leaned towards CD4+. Some responding clones were found in pre-infection memory, which suggests that pre-existing cross-reactive memory T cells took part in the SARS-CoV-2 response. The study covered only a couple of mild cases, and larger cohorts including severe cases with pre-infection samples were considered necessary.

CDR1 and CDR2 are read off the germline V gene as LGHNA and YSLEER. The germline V end is reduced by 2 bases and the J end by 5 bases; junction bases left unmatched: 14. Taken from cysteine to phenylalanine, the CDR3 has 18 residues. Only the CDR3 region is kept as DNA, spanning 54 bases read in frame from base 1. The sequence joins TRBV4-3 to TRBJ2-5, with TRBD2 matching 10 junction bases. Material for sequencing was PBMCs or a T cell subset sorted from them (not recorded which). This sequence was found in a young man who had mild COVID-19 (a few samples of this study predate the infection). The sample titles of this study are shuffled in the database, so cell type and time point are left out; the donor was told from shared clones. The base sequence is TGCGCCAGCAGCCAATCTACGAGCGGGGGGGCCCCTTGGGAGACCCAGTACTTC. It is translated as CASSQSTSGGAPWETQYF.